This T cell receptor (beta chain) originates from a study of T cell changes during pregnancy in multiple sclerosis (dated by TCRdb to the late 2010s). Concerning the study at large: The study looked at changes in the T cell repertoire across pregnancy in women with multiple sclerosis.

Libraries were made using the immunoSEQ multiplex PCR assay. Not all clones reach the TCRdb copy of this immuneACCESS table, which keeps in-frame sequences only. Checked studies attribute under half of the gap to unresolved V genes and leave the rest unexplained. The sample includes about 38,000 clones, with about nine tenths observed a single time. More than 0.3% of the sample is taken by the ten largest. The germline V gene specifies LGHNT as CDR1 and FRNRAP as CDR2. Including the terminal cysteine and phenylalanine, the CDR3 comprises 14 residues. Only CDR3 DNA remains: 42 bases, in frame from the first base. V loses 7 bases at its end and J loses 5 bases; junction bases beyond the gene matches: 8. A remark on this clone: Its antigen target is currently unknown. No much larger clone is present one base from it, and per-base qualities are unavailable.

The chain uses TRBV12-5 and TRBJ1-1, and 9 bases in between align with TRBD1. The material was CD4+ T cells from peripheral blood mononuclear cells, obtained after pregnancy. The clonotype comes from a female donor in good health, enrolled as a control in a pregnancy study. In nucleotide form, the sequence is TGTGCTAGTGAAAGGGACAGGGTAGTTACTGAAGCTTTCTTT. It is translated as CASERDRVVTEAFF.